The rows below give T cell receptor beta chains drawn from one sample of a study of blood T cells in healthy people across ages. One entry per CDR3 protein, called by TCRdb with MiXCR from the 5' RACE reads. The sample lists some 670,000 distinct CDR3 sequences, over 40% seen once, with approximately 12% in the top ten. What was sequenced was blood. These receptor sequences come from a woman over 75 in good health. The CDR3 runs from the conserved cysteine through the conserved F or W. Fields, in order: D gene, V gene, J gene, clone size, CDR3 DNA, CDR3 protein. The D gene is left open where the match is weak. The size field is filled for only some rows; it gives once, few, many or a size class.

NA	TRBV28	TRBJ2-7	NA	TGTGCCAGCAGAGGGACGTCCGCCTACGAGCAGTACTTC	CASRGTSAYEQYF
TRBD1	TRBV7-2	TRBJ1-6	once	TGTGCCAGCAGCTCTGGGACAGGCAGCGGGTCACCCCTCCACTTT	CASSSGTGSGSPLHF
NA	TRBV29-1	TRBJ2-5	many	TGCAGCGCTACCGACAGGAAGACCTTTCAAGAGACCCAGTACTTC	CSATDRKTFQETQYF
TRBD2	TRBV20-1	TRBJ2-7	NA	TGCAGTCAGGCGGGAGTCACCTACGAGCAGTACTTC	CSQAGVTYEQYF
TRBD2	TRBV11-2	TRBJ2-1	many	TGTGCCAGCAGCTTAGACTCTTCTAGCGGGGTTAGCTCCTACAATGAGCAGTTCTTC	CASSLDSSSGVSSYNEQFF
TRBD1	TRBV20-1	TRBJ2-1	many	TGCAGTGCTTTAACAGGGGTAAGAGACAATGAGCAGTTCTTC	CSALTGVRDNEQFF
TRBD1	TRBV5-1	TRBJ2-5	few	TGCGCCAGCAGCGGGACAGAACAAGAGACCCAGTACTTC	CASSGTEQETQYF
NA	TRBV7-2	TRBJ1-5	NA	TGTGCCAGCAGCTTAGGGGGCGGGGCAGGGATTGGGAGTCAGCCCCAGCATTTT	CASSLGGGAGIGSQPQHF
NA	TRBV29-1	TRBJ2-1	NA	TGCAGCGTGGTGATGGTTGACAGACCCTACAATGAGCAGTTCTTC	CSVVMVDRPYNEQFF
NA	TRBV5-1	TRBJ2-1	many	TGCGCCAGCAGCCCACGGACTCCCTCCTACAATGAGCAGTTCTTC	CASSPRTPSYNEQFF
NA	TRBV5-4	TRBJ2-5	many	TGTGCCAGTCGAGACGACGCGGGGTATGGGACCCAGTACTTC	CASRDDAGYGTQYF
NA	TRBV20-1	TRBJ2-7	NA	TGCAGTGCTAGAGATCTCCGGCAGGGGCCCTACGAGCAGTACTTC	CSARDLRQGPYEQYF
TRBD1	TRBV6-6	TRBJ2-7	few	TGTGCCAGCAGCCGCGACAGGGAGAACTACGAGCAGTACTTC	CASSRDRENYEQYF